This passage covers 4 T cell receptor beta chains from one sample sequenced in a study of metastatic and nonmetastatic thyroid tumors. Patients were all untreated before their thyroid surgery. With MiXCR, TCRdb reprocessed the PCR reads. The sample shows 25,000 to 30,000 clones, around 15% of them seen only once. Sequenced sample: blood. All receptors derive from a female donor with papillary thyroid cancer or a benign thyroid nodule (not recorded which). Some clones in this sample may be carry-over from other donors' samples.

This clone has ten or more counts. CDR3 sequence (DNA): TGTGCCAGCAGCTTAGCGGTCGAGTCAGGGCACACAGATACGCAGTATTTT. Its protein is CASSLAVESGHTDTQYF. This sequence joins TRBV11-1 and TRBJ2-3; D possibly corresponds to TRBD1 (5 bases). The CDR3 has 17 amino acids. The V and J ends lost 0 bases and 2 bases respectively, with 15 bases between them. Germline V CDR1 and CDR2: SGHAT, FQDESV (reference sequence).

This clone was picked up a small number of times. At one boundary the junction diverges from the germline segment, which might be a read error. The chain joins TRBV28 to TRBJ1-1; a weak D match, TRBD1 (6 bases). The CDR3 has 13 residues. Germline CDR1 MDHEN, CDR2 SYDVKM. Written as DNA, the CDR3 is TGTGCCAGCTCCGTTCCTTGGGACACCGAAGCTTTCTTT. This gives the protein CASSVPWDTEAFF.

The CDR3 DNA follows: TGTGCCAGCGTACCTCACAGGGGTTCTTACGTCGGGGAGCTGTTTTTT. This gives the protein CASVPHRGSYVGELFF. The genes are TRBV28 and TRBJ2-2, with 7 bases matching TRBD1. Per the germline V gene, CDR1 is MDHEN and CDR2 is SYDVKM. The CDR3 covers 16 residues. V lost 8 bases and J lost 7; bases outside the gene matches: 16. Full variable domain (remainder filled in from reference TRBV28 and TRBJ2-2): DVKVTQSSRYLVKRTGEKVFLECVQDMDHENMFWYRQDPGLGLRLIYFSYDVKMKEKGDIPEGYSVSREKKERFSLILESASTNQTSMYLCASVPHRGSYVGELFFGEGSRLTVL.

This clone was detected ten times or more. The chain is built from TRBV3-1 and TRBJ1-1, with 7 bases that match TRBD1. Looked up from germline, CDR1 is LGHDT and CDR2 is YNNKEL (reference sequence). V lost 1 base and J lost 5; bases outside the gene matches: 1. The CDR3 spans 13 residues. CDR3 sequence: CASSQAGGTEAFF. For the CDR3, the DNA is TGTGCCAGCAGCCAAGCAGGGGGGACTGAAGCTTTCTTT.